This T cell receptor beta chain was recovered during a study of blood T cell repertoires in COVID-19. The method was immunoSEQ multiplex PCR; TCRdb's version includes in-frame clones alone and lacks a portion of them. The sample has about 210,000 clones; around nine tenths are singletons. The sequence was obtained from a man between 35 and 55 years old with acute or convalescent COVID-19. Material for sequencing was peripheral blood.

CDR3 sequence reads: CASSQRDRGGLRETQYF. CDR3 sequence (DNA): TGTGCCAGCAGCCAGAGGGACAGGGGAGGGTTGCGGGAGACCCAGTACTTC. This chain joins TRBV3-1 (or the pseudogene TRBV3-2) and TRBJ2-5; 10 bases map to TRBD1. The ends lost 3 bases at V and 5 bases at J; junction bases unmatched: 12. Germline CDR1 LGHDT, CDR2 YNNKEL (reference sequence). The CDR3 loop spans 17 amino acids.